Below, 12 T cell receptor beta chains from the same sample are listed, as sequenced in a study of molecular identifiers for immune sequencing clone quantification. Via MiXCR, TCRdb re-called the PCR reads, giving one row per CDR3 protein. The sample lists some 97,000 distinct CDR3 sequences, 20% to 25% occurring once. Sequencing used naive CD8+ T cells from blood, with Jurkat cell RNA spiked in. Indicated subset: FACS-sorted CD8+CD4-CCR7+CD45RA+ naive T cells. These receptors originate from a human donor in good health. Some libraries in this study had Jurkat cell RNA spiked in.

A note on this clonotype: This could be a read error, since a much larger clone is one nucleotide away. Likely a read error: the CDR3 ends without its conserved phenylalanine or tryptophan. The rearrangement links TRBV14 to TRBJ2-7; D is unresolved. V shed 0 bases and J shed 5 bases, with 11 bases lying between them. There are 14 residues in the CDR3. CDR1 and CDR2 (germline): SGHDN, FVKESK. CDR3 DNA: TGTGCCAGCAGCCAAGACGAAAGGATGGACGAGCAGTACTCC. Protein sequence: CASSQDERMDEQYS.

At least ten counts were recorded for this clonotype. V and J are TRBV7-9 and TRBJ2-7; 7 positions match TRBD1. The J segment lost 6 bases and the V segment lost 5 bases, leaving 4 bases of the junction unmatched. The CDR3 contains 12 residues. Germline CDR1 reads SEHNR; CDR2 reads FQNEAQ (reference sequence). CDR3 in DNA: TGTGCCAGCAGCCCCACAGGGGCCGAGCAGTACTTC. This codes for CASSPTGAEQYF.

The sample holds many counts of this clonotype. This chain joins TRBV7-6 and TRBJ2-7; no clear D. The germline V gene has CDR1 SGHVS and CDR2 FNYEAQ. The ends were cut back, 5 bases at V and 6 bases at J, with 20 bases in the middle. CDR3 length: 15 amino acids. In DNA, the CDR3 is TGTGCCAGCAGCCTAAACGTTGAAAAGCTGGGCGAGCAGTACTTC. Residues: CASSLNVEKLGEQYF.

This clonotype was detected many times. This sequence joins TRBV27 and TRBJ1-4; 7 positions match TRBD1. The CDR3 contains 14 residues. V was clipped by 2 bases and J by 7 bases; unmatched bases: 4. Germline V lookup: CDR1 MNHEY, CDR2 SMNVEV (reference sequence). CDR3 residues: CASSLKGAGEKLFF. The CDR3 DNA is TGTGCCAGCAGTTTAAAGGGGGCTGGTGAAAAACTGTTTTTT.

This clonotype was seen at least ten times. The gene calls are TRBV4-1 and TRBJ1-1; D unresolved. CDR3 length: 13 amino acids. Trimming pared 0 bases from V and 8 bases from J, leaving 10 bases between. The germline CDR1 and CDR2 sequences are MGHRA and YSYEKL. The CDR3 sequence: CASSQEVAAEAFF. The CDR3 nucleotides are TGCGCCAGCAGCCAAGAGGTCGCCGCGGAAGCTTTCTTT.

This clonotype was found many times. The DNA of the CDR3 is TGTGCCAGCAGCTTATGGTCGGGAGGGCCGTACGATACGCAGTATTTT. It translates to CASSLWSGGPYDTQYF. The chain employs TRBV7-9 and TRBJ2-3; 8 bases are a match to TRBD2. The CDR3 covers 16 residues. CDR1 and CDR2 (germline): SEHNR, FQNEAQ (reference sequence). The V segment lost 2 bases and the J segment 6 bases; nucleotides outside the gene matches: 10.

This clonotype was found many times. The chain employs TRBV6-5 and TRBJ2-1; the D gene is possibly TRBD1 (6 bases). Germline assignment: CDR1 MNHEY and CDR2 SVGAGI. Trimming took off 0 bases at V and 6 bases at J, with 6 bases between the two ends. This CDR3 is 13 amino acids long. As DNA, the CDR3 is TGTGCCAGCAGTTACTCGACAGGCAATGAGCAGTTCTTC. As protein: CASSYSTGNEQFF.

As concerns this clonotype: A read error is possible here, since a much larger clone lies one base away. This chain uses TRBV11-1 with TRBJ2-7, with D unclear. The CDR3 length is 13 residues. V was cut by 0 bases and J by 3 bases, with 6 bases left in between. Looked up from germline, CDR1 is SGHAT and CDR2 is FQDESV (reference sequence). The CDR3 DNA reads TGTGCCAGCAGCTTAGCAGGGATCTACGAGCAGTACTTC. As protein: CASSLAGIYEQYF.

This clonotype showed up just a few times. A clone one base away is much larger, so this may be a read error. This chain joins TRBV12-5 and TRBJ2-2, with D possibly TRBD1 on 5 matching bases. The germline gives CDR1 LGHNT, CDR2 FRNRAP. The CDR3 length is 12 residues. The CDR3 coding sequence is TGTGCTAGTGGTTTGGTCTCTGGGGCGCTGTTTTTT. The encoded protein is CASGLVSGALFF.

Worth noting for this clonotype: This may be a read error, as it is one base from a much larger clone. The gene calls are TRBV6-2 or TRBV6-3 and TRBJ2-5; perhaps TRBD2 as D (5 bases). CDR3 length: 14 residues. Per the germline V gene, CDR1 is MNHEY and CDR2 is SVGEGT. For the CDR3, the DNA is TGTGCCAGCAGTTGGGAGTTTAGCCAAGGGACCCAGTACTTC. Translated, it gives CASSWEFSQGTQYF.

This clonotype came up once. A read error is possible here, since a much larger clone lies one base away. This chain links TRBV12-3 or TRBV12-4 with TRBJ2-3; 12 bases fit TRBD2. There are 17 residues in the CDR3. CDR3 loop: CASTRASGGAITDAQYF. DNA of the CDR3: TGTGCCAGCACCCGGGCTAGCGGGGGGGCAATAACAGATGCGCAGTATTTT.

This clonotype was picked up many times. The V gene is TRBV20-1, the J gene TRBJ2-7; 10 nucleotides match TRBD1. V trimming: 5 bases; J trimming: 1 base; junction bases outside the gene matches: 5. This CDR3 spans 14 amino acids. Germline V gene lookup returns CDR1 DFQATT and CDR2 SNEGSKA (reference sequence). The CDR3 DNA is TGCAGTGCTTACGACAGGGGGCGTTCCTACGAGCAGTACTTC. Amino acids: CSAYDRGRSYEQYF.